The next 29 T cell receptor beta chains were all read from a single sample in a study of neurological immune-mediated disorders. Noted time point: longitudinal time-point 2. TCRdb passed the 5' RACE reads through MiXCR, listing each CDR3 protein once. The sample has roughly 48,000 distinct CDR3 sequences, 13% seen once. The specimen sequenced was PBMCs. These receptor sequences come from a male donor with HTLV-1-associated myelopathy (HAM/TSP).

This clonotype has a count of ten or more. J is TRBJ1-4 and V is TRBV5-1; 9 bases agree with TRBD1. The CDR3 sequence is 15 residues long. The V and J ends lost 3 bases and 4 bases, in that order; junction bases with no gene match: 4. Germline V gene lookup returns CDR1 SGHRS and CDR2 YFSETQ. The CDR3 bases are TGCGCCAGCAGCTCGGGGGACAGGGATAATGAAAAACTGTTTTTT. Its translation: CASSSGDRDNEKLFF.

This chain uses TRBV6-1 with TRBJ2-1; D perhaps matches TRBD1 (5 bases). With 7 bases removed from V and 13 bases from J, the gap between germline ends came to 14 bases. Germline lookup yields CDR1 MNHNS and CDR2 SASEGT. The CDR3 is 11 amino acids. CDR3 in DNA: TGTGCCAGCACAGGCCACAGGTCCCAGTTCTTC. This codes for CASTGHRSQFF.

This clonotype was seen ten or more times. The rearrangement joins TRBV5-6 to TRBJ2-1, with TRBD1 matching 7 bases. The CDR3 has 16 residues. Germline CDR1 and CDR2: SGHDT and YYEEEE. The trim removed 2 bases at V and 4 bases at J, leaving 9 bases unmatched. CDR3 amino acids: CASSFNTGVGYNEQFF. The CDR3 bases are TGTGCCAGCAGCTTCAACACAGGGGTCGGGTACAATGAGCAGTTCTTC.

This clonotype has a single count. The chain uses TRBV20-1 and TRBJ1-5, with 9 bases aligning to TRBD1. V gave up 3 bases and J gave up 14 bases; unmatched junction bases: 17. The length of the CDR3 is 15 residues. Germline V lookup: CDR1 DFQATT, CDR2 SNEGSKA (reference sequence). CDR3: CSASPGTGIGQTKHF. Here the CDR3 DNA reads TGCAGTGCTAGTCCCGGGACAGGGATTGGTCAGACCAAGCATTTT.

The CDR3 region is CSARQGETQYF. In DNA form, the CDR3 reads TGCAGTGCTAGACAGGGAGAGACCCAGTACTTC. V gene TRBV20-1 combines with J gene TRBJ2-5; D is possibly TRBD1 (5 bases). This CDR3 has 11 amino acids. V dropped 2 bases and J dropped 4 bases, with 5 bases sitting between them. Per germline, CDR1 DFQATT and CDR2 SNEGSKA (reference sequence).

This clonotype has a count of ten or more. The CDR3, as DNA: TGCGCCAGCAGCTTGAGTGTGGTCAGGCCAAATTACGAGCAGTACTTC. The encoded protein is CASSLSVVRPNYEQYF. The chain links TRBV5-1 to TRBJ2-7; D not resolved. Per the germline V gene, CDR1 is SGHRS and CDR2 is YFSETQ. V dropped 1 base and J dropped 4 bases, with 18 bases sitting between them. The length of the CDR3 is 16 residues. Full variable domain (missing parts from reference TRBV5-1 and TRBJ2-7): KAGVTQTPRYLIKTRGQQVTLSCSPISGHRSVSWYQQTPGQGLQFLFEYFSETQRNKGNFPGRFSGRQFSNSRSEMNVSTLELGDSALYLCASSLSVVRPNYEQYFGPGTRLTVT.

The chain uses TRBV6-2 or TRBV6-3 and TRBJ2-5; 7 bases align to TRBD1. The CDR3 is 14 residues long. V was pared by 0 bases and J by 2 bases, with 0 bases of the junction left unmatched. Germline V CDR1 and CDR2: MNHEY, SVGEGT. CDR3: CASSYSGQQETQYF. In DNA, the CDR3 is TGTGCCAGCAGTTACTCGGGACAGCAAGAGACCCAGTACTTC.

There are many counts of this clonotype. The chain links TRBV28 to TRBJ1-4, with TRBD1 as a possible D gene (6 bases). With 7 bases removed from V and 11 bases from J, the gap between germline ends came to 11 bases. The CDR3 covers 11 residues. The germline gives CDR1 MDHEN, CDR2 SYDVKM. The CDR3 protein is CASINDRKLFF. In DNA, the CDR3 is TGTGCCAGCATCAACGACAGGAAACTGTTTTTT. The full variable domain, rest sourced from reference TRBV28 and TRBJ1-4, is DVKVTQSSRYLVKRTGEKVFLECVQDMDHENMFWYRQDPGLGLRLIYFSYDVKMKEKGDIPEGYSVSREKKERFSLILESASTNQTSMYLCASINDRKLFFGSGTQLSVL.

This clonotype was detected ten times or more. The gene calls are TRBV21-1 and TRBJ2-3; the tabulated D call, TRBD2, remains unverified against the DNA. TRBV21-1 constitutes a pseudogene. The CDR3 runs 17 residues. The CDR3 sequence is CASSKGSSGTSTYTQYF. CDR3 DNA sequence: TGTGCCAGCAGCAAAGGAAGTAGCGGGACATCCACATATACGCAGTATTTT.

Many counts were recorded for this clonotype. The chain carries TRBV7-2 and TRBJ2-1; 14 bases map to TRBD2. V was clipped by 4 bases and J by 11 bases; unmatched bases: 10. Germline V gives CDR1 SGHTA, CDR2 FQGNSA. The CDR3 spans 16 residues. CDR3 nucleotide sequence: TGTGCCAGCAGCTGGGGACTAGCGGGGGACATTAGTAAGCAGTTCTTC. Protein sequence: CASSWGLAGDISKQFF.

Many counts were recorded for this clonotype. The rearrangement links TRBV29-1 to TRBJ2-7, with TRBD1 identical over 10 bases. The germline gives CDR1 SQVTM, CDR2 ANQGSEA. V was clipped by 4 bases and J by 4 bases; unmatched bases: 4. The CDR3 runs to 13 residues. CDR3 sequence: CSVAGTGDYEQYF. The DNA for the CDR3 is TGCAGCGTTGCCGGGACAGGGGATTACGAGCAGTACTTC.

Note on this clonotype: In this CDR3 the conserved last residue, phenylalanine or tryptophan, is missing, so a read error is likely. It is unclear where the CDR3 begins or ends on the DNA, so no DNA is shown, and the CDR3 is as TCRdb lists it. The V and J genes are TRBV28 and TRBJ1-1; the table names TRBD1, a call not compared with the DNA. CDR1 and CDR2 (germline): MDHEN, SYDVKM. The CDR3 has 16 amino acids, counting both end residues. The CDR3 loop is CASRILSGQTNTEAFA.

At least ten counts were recorded for this clonotype. The genes are TRBV9 and TRBJ2-7; D uncertain. In germline, CDR1 is SGDLS, CDR2 YYNGEE. Trimming shortened V by 1 base and J by 0 bases, and 11 bases separated the two germline ends. The CDR3 totals 15 residues. The CDR3 sequence is CASSVSAVSSYEQYF. The DNA for the CDR3 is TGTGCCAGCAGCGTATCGGCAGTGAGCTCCTACGAGCAGTACTTC.

This clonotype was counted ten times or more. The gene calls are TRBV12-3 or TRBV12-4 and TRBJ1-2; the D is unclear. The CDR3 length is 13 residues. The V end was cut by 2 bases, the J end by 4 bases, with 8 bases between. In nucleotides, the CDR3 is TGTGCCAGCAGTTTACAGGAGCCCTATGGCTACACCTTC. Translation gives CASSLQEPYGYTF.

This clonotype was observed many times. The CDR3 region is CASSLLGEEKLFF. CDR3 coding DNA: TGTGCCAGCAGTTTACTGGGAGAGGAAAAACTGTTTTTT. This chain joins TRBV28 and TRBJ1-4; D not resolved. Trimming took 2 bases from V and 8 from J, leaving 9 bases between them. The CDR3 is 13 residues long. In germline, CDR1 is MDHEN, CDR2 SYDVKM.

This clonotype came up many times. The chain uses TRBV29-1 and TRBJ1-1; TRBD1 matches at 8 bases. The V gene end was trimmed by 4 bases and the J gene end by 4 bases; junction bases not matched to a gene: 2. CDR3 length: 12 residues. CDR1 and CDR2 from the germline V gene are SQVTM and ANQGSEA. CDR3 loop: CSVVTGATEAFF. Written as DNA, the CDR3 is TGCAGCGTTGTGACAGGGGCCACTGAAGCTTTCTTT.

This clonotype was picked up many times. V and J are TRBV9 and TRBJ1-2; TRBD1 is a possible D gene (5 bases). CDR3 length: 14 amino acids. V lost 0 bases to trimming and J lost 4 bases, with 10 bases between them. Germline V gene sequence: CDR1 SGDLS, CDR2 YYNGEE. The CDR3 sequence: CASSVAVGGYGYTF. CDR3 nucleotides: TGTGCCAGCAGCGTAGCGGTGGGGGGCTATGGCTACACCTTC.

This clonotype appeared many times. The chain combines TRBV12-3 or TRBV12-4 with TRBJ1-6; D gene unclear. There are 11 residues in the CDR3. The V end lost 5 bases, the J end lost 9 bases, and 5 bases lay between the germline ends. The CDR3 loop reads CASSNISPLHF. The CDR3 region has the DNA TGTGCCAGCAGTAATATTTCACCCCTCCACTTT.

This clonotype was observed at least ten times. The chain carries TRBV5-1 and TRBJ2-3; possibly TRBD1 for D (6 bases). CDR1 is SGHRS and CDR2 is YFSETQ in the germline V gene. The CDR3 loop spans 15 amino acids. The V end was cut by 4 bases, the J end by 5 bases, with 17 bases between. The DNA of the CDR3 is TGCGCCAGCAGCCAAAACCTACAGGGCGGAGATACGCAGTATTTT. Translating gives CASSQNLQGGDTQYF.

This clonotype came up many times. The V and J genes are TRBV12-3 or TRBV12-4 and TRBJ2-3; 10 bases fit TRBD2. The CDR3 extends over 15 amino acids. V gave up 5 bases and J gave up 0 bases; unmatched junction bases: 2. CDR3 amino acids: CASSPAGGSTDTQYF. CDR3 nucleotides: TGTGCCAGCAGTCCAGCGGGGGGGAGCACAGATACGCAGTATTTT.

The sample holds a few counts of this clonotype. This rearrangement joins TRBV5-4 to TRBJ2-1, with 8 bases matching TRBD1. The germline V gene has CDR1 SGHNT and CDR2 YYREEE (reference sequence). V shed 4 bases, J shed 2 bases, and the junction held 5 bases outside the gene matches. CDR3 length equals 15 residues. In nucleotides, the CDR3 is TGTGCCAGCAGCCGGACAGGGTCCCCCTACAATGAGCAGTTCTTC. It codes for CASSRTGSPYNEQFF.

The sample holds many counts of this clonotype. The chain links TRBV5-1 to TRBJ1-4; 8 positions agree with TRBD1. Germline trimming cut 3 bases from V and 3 bases from J; bases unmatched to any gene: 1. The CDR3 runs to 14 residues. CDR1 is SGHRS and CDR2 is YFSETQ in the germline V gene. DNA for the CDR3: TGCGCCAGCAGCTCGGACAGGGCTAATGAAAAACTGTTTTTT. Translated, it gives CASSSDRANEKLFF.

This clonotype was picked up many times. The genes are TRBV3-1 and TRBJ2-7; 8 bases align to TRBD1. Trimming at V came to 4 bases and at J to 2 bases, leaving 7 bases not matched to a gene. The CDR3 is made up of 15 amino acids. CDR1 and CDR2 from the germline V gene are LGHDT and YNNKEL (reference sequence). CDR3 sequence: CASSRGQGGPYEQYF. In nucleotides, the CDR3 is TGTGCCAGCAGCCGCGGACAGGGAGGCCCCTACGAGCAGTACTTC.

This clonotype was seen a handful of times. The chain links TRBV20-1 to TRBJ2-1; D might be TRBD1 (6 bases). V was shortened by 1 base and J by 5 bases, with 12 bases between the two germline ends. The CDR3 has 14 residues. Germline CDR1 is DFQATT and CDR2 is SNEGSKA (reference sequence). CDR3 region: CSARAWTVNNEQFF. CDR3 nucleotides: TGCAGTGCTAGAGCCTGGACAGTGAACAATGAGCAGTTCTTC.

This clonotype came up a few times. The V and J genes are TRBV9 and TRBJ1-2, with D unclear. V shed 4 bases and J shed 2 bases, with 9 bases lying between them. Germline loops: CDR1 SGDLS, CDR2 YYNGEE. There are 13 residues in the CDR3. The CDR3 DNA is TGTGCCAGCAGCTTCGACACCAACTATGGCTACACCTTC. Its protein product is CASSFDTNYGYTF.

This clonotype was detected many times. This chain uses TRBV5-5 with TRBJ1-2, with 11 positions matching TRBD1. V trimming: 3 bases; J trimming: 7 bases; junction bases outside the gene matches: 8. In germline, CDR1 is SGHKS, CDR2 YYEKEE (reference sequence). CDR3 size: 15 residues. CDR3 nucleotides: TGTGCCAGCAGCTGGGGGACAGGGGGTGAGCTTGGCTACACCTTC. Residues: CASSWGTGGELGYTF.

There are many counts of this clonotype. The chain employs TRBV12-3 or TRBV12-4 and TRBJ2-7; D ambiguous. The CDR3 length is 14 residues. Trimming pared 3 bases from V and 6 bases from J, leaving 15 bases between. In nucleotides, the CDR3 is TGTGCCAGCAGTTTTTATCAGAGAGGTGCCGAGCAGTACTTC. It yields the protein CASSFYQRGAEQYF.

This clonotype has a count of ten or more. The V and J genes are TRBV20-1 and TRBJ1-5; 8 bases map to TRBD1. CDR3 size: 14 residues. CDR1 is DFQATT and CDR2 is SNEGSKA in the germline V gene (reference sequence). The ends lost 6 bases at V and 5 bases at J; junction bases unmatched: 9. The CDR3 spells CSATDRASYQPQHF. CDR3 DNA sequence: TGCAGTGCCACGGACAGGGCGTCTTATCAGCCCCAGCATTTT.

Of note for this clonotype: One end of the junction is discordant with germline, which a read error may explain. The chain is built from TRBV14 and TRBJ2-1, with D uncertain. Germline lookup yields CDR1 SGHDN and CDR2 FVKESK. This CDR3 is built from 13 residues. For the CDR3, the DNA is TGTGCCAGCAGCCAAGATTCAGATTATGAGGAGTTCTTC. As protein: CASSQDSDYEEFF.